Listed here are 18 T cell receptor beta chains from one sample, sequenced in a study of OX40 agonist ivuxolimab in advanced cancers. The assay was immunoSEQ multiplex PCR, and TCRdb's table has in-frame clones only and misses some. Of more than 50,000 clones listed, 70% to 80% are singletons. The sequencing used CD4+ or CD8+ T cells sorted from blood, collected in a trial of the OX40 agonist ivuxolimab. Source of these receptors: an adult with an advanced solid tumor such as melanoma, head and neck, liver or kidney cancer.

The chain couples TRBV7-9 to TRBJ2-2; D call uncertain. The CDR3 extends over 13 amino acids. V was trimmed by 5 bases and J by 5 bases, leaving 9 bases between them. Germline CDR1 and CDR2: SEHNR and FQNEAQ (reference sequence). The CDR3 here is CASSPHGTGELFF. The CDR3, as DNA: TGTGCCAGCAGCCCCCATGGGACCGGGGAGCTGTTTTTT. The entire variable domain, with the rest obtained from reference TRBV7-9 and TRBJ2-2, is as follows: DTGVSQNPRHKITKRGQNVTFRCDPISEHNRLYWYRQTLGQGPEFLTYFQNEAQLEKSRLLSDRFSAERPKGSFSTLEIQRTEQGDSAMYLCASSPHGTGELFFGEGSRLTVL.

The chain carries TRBV6-6 and TRBJ1-1; TRBD1 is a possible D gene (6 bases). The germline V gene encodes CDR1 MNHNY and CDR2 SVGAGI (reference sequence). The V end was cut by 5 bases, the J end by 6 bases, with 19 bases between. This CDR3 is 15 amino acids long. CDR3 in amino acids: CASSRRQRGAAEAFF. CDR3 in DNA: TGTGCCAGCAGTCGACGACAGCGGGGGGCCGCTGAAGCTTTCTTT.

This clone appeared a few times. The chain joins TRBV5-1 to TRBJ2-7; TRBD1 matches 9 bases. The CDR3 is 14 amino acids. J gave up 3 bases and V 4 bases, and 5 bases lay outside the gene matches. Germline assignment: CDR1 SGHRS and CDR2 YFSETQ. CDR3 protein: CASSLQGAGYEQYF. The CDR3, as DNA: TGCGCCAGCAGCCTACAGGGGGCTGGCTACGAGCAGTACTTC.

This chain connects TRBV11-2 to TRBJ2-5; D may match TRBD1 or TRBD2 (6 bases each). Trimming removed 4 bases at V and 2 bases at J, with 20 bases between. The CDR3 loop spans 17 amino acids. Germline V gene sequence: CDR1 SGHAT, CDR2 FQNNGV. The CDR3 DNA sequence: TGTGCCAGCAGCTCAGGGGTCCTGGCAGCGGGTCAAGAGACCCAGTACTTC. This sequence encodes CASSSGVLAAGQETQYF.

This chain links TRBV27 with TRBJ2-1; tentatively, D is TRBD2 (7 bases). The CDR3 runs to 14 residues. Germline V gene lookup returns CDR1 MNHEY and CDR2 SMNVEV (reference sequence). With 8 bases removed from V and 6 bases from J, the gap between germline ends came to 17 bases. CDR3 in amino acids: CASSRGAPLNEQFF. The CDR3 DNA sequence: TGTGCCAGCTCACGGGGGGCGCCTCTCAATGAGCAGTTCTTC.

CDR3 protein: CASSLGTGALYGYTF. The CDR3 DNA is TGTGCCAGCAGCTTAGGGACAGGGGCCCTCTATGGCTACACCTTC. The gene calls are TRBV7-2 and TRBJ1-2; TRBD1 matches 9 bases. This CDR3 contains 15 residues. In germline, CDR1 is SGHTA, CDR2 FQGNSA. Trimming cost V 1 base and J 4 bases; bases outside gene matches: 4.

This rearrangement joins TRBV27 to TRBJ2-3; tentative D call: TRBD2 (6 bases). The germline CDR1 and CDR2 sequences are MNHEY and SMNVEV (reference sequence). The CDR3 is 15 amino acids. Trimming cost V 5 bases and J 2 bases, with 14 bases left between them. As DNA, the CDR3 is TGTGCCAGCAGTCCCTCGGGGGAATTCACAGATACGCAGTATTTT. Protein sequence: CASSPSGEFTDTQYF.

The V gene is TRBV7-2, the J gene TRBJ1-2; no clear D gene. The CDR3 extends over 14 amino acids. The germline V and J ends were trimmed by 5 bases and 3 bases, with 13 bases remaining between them. Germline V gene sequence: CDR1 SGHTA, CDR2 FQGNSA. CDR3 nucleotides: TGTGCCAGCAGCCTCCCCGGCAGGCACTATGGCTACACCTTC. This encodes CASSLPGRHYGYTF.

The gene calls are TRBV6-1 and TRBJ1-2; 9 bases align to TRBD1. The CDR3 has 13 amino acids. V shed 2 bases and J 7 bases; nucleotides not matched to a gene: 2. The germline CDR1 and CDR2 sequences are MNHNS and SASEGT. The CDR3 DNA reads as TGTGCCAGCAGTGAACGACAGGGGGTTGGCTACACCTTC. It encodes CASSERQGVGYTF.

The rearrangement links TRBV29-1 to TRBJ2-5; TRBD1 aligns across 7 bases. The V gene end was trimmed by 7 bases and the J gene end by 5 bases; junction bases not matched to a gene: 4. Germline assignment: CDR1 SQVTM and CDR2 ANQGSEA. There are 11 residues in the CDR3. The CDR3 here is CSGQGSETQYF. In nucleotides, the CDR3 is TGCAGCGGACAGGGTTCGGAGACCCAGTACTTC.

V usage is TRBV28 and J usage is TRBJ1-1, with D perhaps TRBD1 (6 bases). CDR1 MDHEN and CDR2 SYDVKM come from the germline V gene. Trimming stripped 11 bases from V and 5 bases from J, with 18 bases between. The CDR3 length is 13 residues. CDR3 DNA: TGTGCCTTCAAGGGGGGGACCGCTACTGAAGCTTTCTTT. This codes for CAFKGGTATEAFF.

This rearrangement joins TRBV30 to TRBJ1-5; D gene unclear. The CDR3 is 14 residues long. Trimming took off 0 bases at V and 4 bases at J, with 10 bases between the two ends. The germline V gene encodes CDR1 GTSNPN and CDR2 SVGIG (reference sequence). The CDR3 nucleotides are TGTGCCTGGAGTGTACAAATGGGGAATCAGCCCCAGCATTTT. It is translated as CAWSVQMGNQPQHF.

The rearrangement uses TRBV18 and TRBJ1-2; D gene uncertain. V lost 4 bases and J 4 bases, leaving 10 bases between the germline ends. The CDR3 contains 13 residues. Germline-derived CDR1 and CDR2 are KGHSH and LQKENI. The chain's CDR3 is CASSHELPYGYTF. In DNA, the CDR3 is TGTGCCAGCTCACACGAGCTCCCCTATGGCTACACCTTC.

The rearrangement uses TRBV19 and TRBJ2-3; D is possibly TRBD1 or TRBD2 (6 bases each). The CDR3 spans 15 residues. V was pared by 3 bases and J by 4 bases, with 14 bases between. The germline V gene has CDR1 LNHDA and CDR2 SQIVND (reference sequence). CDR3 residues: CASSIYGGGSDTQYF. CDR3 nucleotides: TGTGCCAGTAGTATTTACGGAGGGGGTTCAGATACGCAGTATTTT.

The chain links TRBV7-2 to TRBJ2-3; 7 bases map to TRBD1. V was clipped by 0 bases and J by 0 bases; unmatched bases: 3. CDR3 length: 16 residues. Germline loops: CDR1 SGHTA, CDR2 FQGNSA. The DNA of the CDR3 is TGTGCCAGCAGCTTAGCCCCGGACAGGAGCACAGATACGCAGTATTTT. It yields the protein CASSLAPDRSTDTQYF. The entire variable domain, with the rest obtained from reference TRBV7-2 and TRBJ2-3, is as follows: GAGVSQSPSNKVTEKGKDVELRCDPISGHTALYWYRQSLGQGLEFLIYFQGNSAPDKSGLPSDRFSAERTGGSVSTLTIQRTQQEDSAVYLCASSLAPDRSTDTQYFGPGTRLTVL.

The chain has TRBV5-4 and TRBJ1-1; tentative D call: TRBD1 (6 bases). V shed 3 bases and J shed 11 bases, with 17 bases lying between them. The germline CDR1 and CDR2 sequences are SGHNT and YYREEE (reference sequence). The CDR3 is 13 residues long. The CDR3 protein is CASSSVDSSRAFF. The CDR3 nucleotides read TGTGCCAGCAGCTCCGTGGACAGCTCGAGGGCTTTCTTT.

The rearrangement uses TRBV6-1 and TRBJ2-3; 7 positions agree with TRBD2. Trimming removed 2 bases from V and 4 bases from J; junction bases left unmatched: 6. Germline CDR1 is MNHNS and CDR2 is SASEGT. This CDR3 comprises 15 residues. CDR3 in amino acids: CASSEFGGSADTQYF. The CDR3 DNA is TGTGCCAGCAGTGAATTCGGGGGGTCTGCAGATACGCAGTATTTT.

V gene TRBV6-6 combines with J gene TRBJ1-5; 7 bases are a match to TRBD1. The CDR3 has 14 residues. With 6 bases clipped from V and 6 bases from J, the junction kept 8 bases outside the gene matches. Germline V gives CDR1 MNHNY, CDR2 SVGAGI (reference sequence). The CDR3: CASRQTGQSQPQHF. The CDR3 DNA is TGTGCCAGCAGGCAGACAGGGCAGAGTCAGCCCCAGCATTTT.